This T cell receptor beta chain was captured in a study of CD8 T cells in ankylosing spondylitis. Study-level results: Matched synovial fluid from ankylosing spondylitis patients was reported to be enriched for disease-linked clones. Among TCR beta sequences, a motif of fewer than 10 highly homologous variants appeared characteristic of ankylosing spondylitis blood.

This clonotype was detected only a few times. The antigen remains unidentified. Quantitative barcoded 5'-RACE was used to prepare TCR beta libraries. TCRdb re-analysed the 5' RACE reads in MiXCR, keeping a single row per CDR3 protein. The sample records 750,000 to 850,000 distinct CDR3 sequences, around 11% being singletons. The TCR sequence derives from a male donor with ankylosing spondylitis. Material for sequencing was blood, either unsorted or a sorted T cell fraction (not recorded which).

This chain's CDR3 is CASSRSGLAGAYNEQFF. CDR3 sequence (DNA): TGTGCCAGCAGCCGATCGGGACTAGCGGGCGCCTACAATGAGCAGTTCTTC. The V and J genes are TRBV7-8 and TRBJ2-1; 12 bases are shared with TRBD2. Trimming cost V 5 bases and J 2 bases; bases outside gene matches: 7. Germline values: CDR1 SGHVS, CDR2 FQNEAQ. The CDR3 loop spans 17 amino acids.